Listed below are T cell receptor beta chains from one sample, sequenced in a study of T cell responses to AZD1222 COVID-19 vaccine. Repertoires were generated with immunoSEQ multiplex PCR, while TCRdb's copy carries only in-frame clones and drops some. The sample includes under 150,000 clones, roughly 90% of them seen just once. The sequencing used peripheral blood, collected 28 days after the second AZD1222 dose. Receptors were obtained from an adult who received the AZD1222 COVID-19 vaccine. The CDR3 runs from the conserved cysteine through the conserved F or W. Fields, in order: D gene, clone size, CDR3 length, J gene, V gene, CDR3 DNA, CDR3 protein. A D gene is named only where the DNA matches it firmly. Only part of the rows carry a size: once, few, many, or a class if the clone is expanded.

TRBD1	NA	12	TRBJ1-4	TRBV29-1	TGCAGCGTTGAAGATGGGACAGCGGGGCTGTTTTTT	CSVEDGTAGLFF
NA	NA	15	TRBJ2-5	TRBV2	TGTGCCAGCAGTGAATATAAGCGGGTGGAAGAGACCCAGTACTTC	CASSEYKRVEETQYF
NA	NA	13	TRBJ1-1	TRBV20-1	TGCAGTGCTAGTGACAGGAGGAACACTGAAGCTTTCTTT	CSASDRRNTEAFF
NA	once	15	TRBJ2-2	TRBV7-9	TGTGCCAGCAGCCCTAGGACAACGAACACCGGGGAGCTGTTTTTT	CASSPRTTNTGELFF
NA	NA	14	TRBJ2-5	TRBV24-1	TGTGCCACCAGTGATTTGAAGGTGGGGGAGACCCAGTACTTC	CATSDLKVGETQYF
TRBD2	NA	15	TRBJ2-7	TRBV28	TGTGCCAGCAGTTCTGGACTAGCGAGTTTCTACGAGCAGTACTTC	CASSSGLASFYEQYF
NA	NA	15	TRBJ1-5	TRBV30	TGTGCCTGGAGTGTCAGGGGCTCGAGCAATCAGCCCCAGCATTTT	CAWSVRGSSNQPQHF
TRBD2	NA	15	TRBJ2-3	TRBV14	TGTGCCAGCAGCCAAATTAGCGGGATCGTCGATACGCAGTATTTT	CASSQISGIVDTQYF
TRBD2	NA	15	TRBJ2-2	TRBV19	TGTGCCAGTAGCCAACTAGCGGGATGGACCGGGGAGCTGTTTTTT	CASSQLAGWTGELFF
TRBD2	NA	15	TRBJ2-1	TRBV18	TGTGCCAGCTCCCGTACTAGCGTTACCTACAATGAGCAGTTCTTC	CASSRTSVTYNEQFF
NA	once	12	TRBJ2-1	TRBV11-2	TGTGCCAGCAGTTCCGGGGGTAATGAGCAGTTCTTC	CASSSGGNEQFF
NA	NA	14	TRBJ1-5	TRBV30	TGTGCCTGGAGTGTACAGGGTTACAATCAGCCCCAGCATTTT	CAWSVQGYNQPQHF
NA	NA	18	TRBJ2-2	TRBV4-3	TGCGCCAGCAGCCAAGAGGGGCCGGGGTGGACGAACACCGGGGAGCTGTTTTTT	CASSQEGPGWTNTGELFF
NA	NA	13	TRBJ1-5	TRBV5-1	TGCGCCAGCAGCTTGGAAGGGACTCAGCCCCAGCATTTT	CASSLEGTQPQHF
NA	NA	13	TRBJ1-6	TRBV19	TGTGCCAGTAGTATCGGGGATTATTCACCCCTCCACTTT	CASSIGDYSPLHF
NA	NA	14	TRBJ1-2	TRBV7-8	TGTGCCAGCAGCCCGGGGACACTCAGCTATGGCTACACCTTC	CASSPGTLSYGYTF
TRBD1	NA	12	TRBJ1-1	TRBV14	TGTGCCAGCAGCCCGAGGGACAGTAGAGCTTTCTTT	CASSPRDSRAFF
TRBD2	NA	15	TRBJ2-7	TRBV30	TGTGCCTGGAGTGTACTACTAGCGAATAGAGACGAGCAGTACTTC	CAWSVLLANRDEQYF
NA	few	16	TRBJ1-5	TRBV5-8	TGTGCCAGCAGCCTTTTTACTGGGGTTGGCAATCAGCCCCAGCATTTT	CASSLFTGVGNQPQHF
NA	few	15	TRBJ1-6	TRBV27	TGTGCCAGCAGTTTCGGTCCGGGGGCAGATCCACCCCTCCACTTT	CASSFGPGADPPLHF
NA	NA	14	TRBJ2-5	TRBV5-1	TGCGCCAGCAGCTTGAACTCGGGGGAAGAGACCCAGTACTTC	CASSLNSGEETQYF
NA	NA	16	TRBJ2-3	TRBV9	TGTGCCAGCAGCGTAGAACATGGCTCAAGCACAGATACGCAGTATTTT	CASSVEHGSSTDTQYF
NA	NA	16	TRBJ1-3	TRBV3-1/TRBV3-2	TGTGCCAGCAGCCAAATGAGGGTATCCTCTGGAAACACCATATATTTT	CASSQMRVSSGNTIYF
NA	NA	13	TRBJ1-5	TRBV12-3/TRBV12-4	TGTGCCAGCAGCAAGTACTCCAATCAGCCCCAGCATTTT	CASSKYSNQPQHF
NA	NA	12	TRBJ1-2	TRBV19	TGTGCCAGTAGCGTCTTTAACTATGGCTACACCTTC	CASSVFNYGYTF
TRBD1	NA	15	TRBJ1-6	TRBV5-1	TGCGCCAGCAGCACGGACAGGGTCGGGAATTCACCCCTCCACTTT	CASSTDRVGNSPLHF
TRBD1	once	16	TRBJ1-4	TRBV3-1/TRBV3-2	TGTGCCAGCAGCCGACAGGGGGTATCAACTAATGAAAAACTGTTTTTT	CASSRQGVSTNEKLFF
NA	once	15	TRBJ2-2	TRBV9	TGTGCCAGCAGCGTAGACTCCGGGAACACCGGGGAGCTGTTTTTT	CASSVDSGNTGELFF
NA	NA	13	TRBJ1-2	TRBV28	TGTGCCAGCACCCCTCCAGTTGGGGGGAATACGACCTTC	CASTPPVGGNTTF
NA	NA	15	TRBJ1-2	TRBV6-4	TGTGCCAGCAGTGAGAATGCAGGGTCCTCTGGGGGCTACACCTTC	CASSENAGSSGGYTF
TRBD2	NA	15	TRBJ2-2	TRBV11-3	TGTGCCAGCAGCTTCCAGCGGGGGGGCACCGGGGAGCTGTTTTTT	CASSFQRGGTGELFF
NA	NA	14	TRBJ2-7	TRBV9	TGTGCCAGCAGCGGGGGAGATGCCGCCTACGAGCAGTACTTC	CASSGGDAAYEQYF
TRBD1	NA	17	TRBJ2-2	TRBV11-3	TGTGCCAGCAGCCAAAAGAGGACAGGGAGTAGCACCGGGGAGCTGTTTTTT	CASSQKRTGSSTGELFF
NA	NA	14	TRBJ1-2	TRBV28	TGTGCCAGCAGATTCCCGGGGGCGAGGGATGGCTACACCTTC	CASRFPGARDGYTF
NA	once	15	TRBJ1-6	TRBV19	TGTGCCAGTAGTCAAGACCGGGACGTAAATTCACCCCTCCACTTT	CASSQDRDVNSPLHF
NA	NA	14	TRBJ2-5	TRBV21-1	TGTGCCAGCAGCAAAGTGGCGGTCCGGGAGACCCAGTACTTC	CASSKVAVRETQYF
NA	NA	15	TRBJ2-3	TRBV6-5	TGTGCCAGCAGTCCGCCGAGGGGGGACACAGATACGCAGTATTTT	CASSPPRGDTDTQYF
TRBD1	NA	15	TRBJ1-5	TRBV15	TGTGCCACCAGGCCGACAGGGAATAGCAATCAGCCCCAGCATTTT	CATRPTGNSNQPQHF
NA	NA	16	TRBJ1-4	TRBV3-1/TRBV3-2	TGTGCCAGCAGCCAGGAGCTTGGGGTGGCTAATGAAAAACTGTTTTTT	CASSQELGVANEKLFF
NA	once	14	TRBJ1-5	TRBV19	TGTGCCAGTAGCGGGCTTTATGCGGGACAGCCCCAGCATTTT	CASSGLYAGQPQHF
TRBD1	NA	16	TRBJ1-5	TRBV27	TGTGCCACCGCTAACCGAGGGGGCGCGAGCAATCAGCCCCAGCATTTT	CATANRGGASNQPQHF
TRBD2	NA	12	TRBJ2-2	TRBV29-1	TGCACCGGCGGGGGGGACACCGGGGAGCTGTTTTTT	CTGGGDTGELFF
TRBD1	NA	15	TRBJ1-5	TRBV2	TGTGCCAGCGCGCGTGGACAGGGAGGCAATCAGCCCCAGCATTTT	CASARGQGGNQPQHF
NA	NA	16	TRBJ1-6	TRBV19	TGTGCCAGTAGTATTAACCTGAGCTCCTATAATTCACCCCTCCACTTT	CASSINLSSYNSPLHF
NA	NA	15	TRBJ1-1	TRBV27	TGTGCCAGCAGGGTTCGACACTCTTGGAACACTGAAGCTTTCTTT	CASRVRHSWNTEAFF
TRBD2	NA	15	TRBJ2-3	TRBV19	TGTGCCAGTAGTTACAAGCGGGGGGGCGTAAATACGCAGTATTTT	CASSYKRGGVNTQYF
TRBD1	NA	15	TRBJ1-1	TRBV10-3	TGTGCCATCAGTGGACAGGGGGCAACCTACGGTGAAGCTTTCTTT	CAISGQGATYGEAFF
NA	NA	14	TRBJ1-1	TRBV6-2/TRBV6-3	TGTGCCAGCAGTTACCGGGTAAAAGGCACTGAAGCTTTCTTT	CASSYRVKGTEAFF
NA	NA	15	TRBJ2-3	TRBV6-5	TGTGCCAGCAGTTACTCGACGATAGAAAGGGATACGCAGTATTTT	CASSYSTIERDTQYF
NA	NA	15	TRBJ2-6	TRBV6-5	TGTGCCAGCACCGCGGTAGGCTCTGGGGCCAACGTCCTGACTTTC	CASTAVGSGANVLTF
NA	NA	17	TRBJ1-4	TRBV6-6	TGTGCCAGCAGTCTAACCCCTAAGGGGGGCAGTCATGAAAAACTGTTTTTT	CASSLTPKGGSHEKLFF